Following are 21 T cell receptor beta chains from one sample sequenced in a study of cytomegalovirus exposure and HLA in healthy donors. The study ran its PCR with 60 Vbeta and 13 Jbeta primers. This table comes from immunoSEQ multiplex PCR, and its TCRdb copy is limited to in-frame clones, with some not included. The sample yields about 130,000 clones, roughly 70% seen once. The sequenced sample consisted of PBMCs. These receptors came from a man aged 35 to 55 in good health and CMV-seronegative.

With respect to this clone: The junction and the germline gene differ at one end; a read error may be behind it. The chain has TRBV6-5 and TRBJ1-1; TRBD1 is a possible D gene (6 bases). Germline V gene data show CDR1 as MNHEY and CDR2 as SVGAGI. The CDR3 covers 13 residues. The chain's CDR3 is CASSYSGQLGRVF. The DNA for the CDR3 is TGTGCCAGCAGTTACTCAGGACAGTTAGGGAGGGTCTTT.

This clone was counted once. V gene TRBV5-1 combines with J gene TRBJ2-2, with 8 bases identical to TRBD1. The V gene end was trimmed by 0 bases and the J gene end by 7 bases; junction bases not matched to a gene: 11. The CDR3 consists of 17 residues. Germline CDR1 is SGHRS and CDR2 is YFSETQ. For the CDR3, the DNA is TGCGCCAGCAGCTTGGCGGGGACAGGCGGATGGGGCGGGGAGCTGTTTTTT. Translating gives CASSLAGTGGWGGELFF.

The J gene is TRBJ2-2, the V gene TRBV5-1, with a weak D call TRBD1 (5 bases). Deletions cut 1 base from V and 7 bases from J, with 11 bases between. The CDR3 is made up of 14 amino acids. Germline CDR1 reads SGHRS; CDR2 reads YFSETQ. The CDR3 DNA follows: TGCGCCAGCAGCTTGCTCAGGGTGGACGGGGAGCTGTTTTTT. As protein: CASSLLRVDGELFF.

Only a few counts were recorded for this clone. The rearrangement uses TRBV11-2 and TRBJ1-1; TRBD1 agrees at 7 bases. V was clipped by 5 bases and J by 4 bases; unmatched bases: 10. The CDR3 extends over 15 amino acids. Germline V lookup: CDR1 SGHAT, CDR2 FQNNGV. The CDR3 spells CASSTRQGQGTEAFF. Written as DNA, the CDR3 is TGTGCCAGCAGCACCCGACAGGGCCAGGGCACTGAAGCTTTCTTT.

The chain employs TRBV27 and TRBJ2-7, with 10 bases that match TRBD1. The CDR3 totals 15 residues. CDR1 MNHEY and CDR2 SMNVEV come from the germline V gene (reference sequence). The J segment lost 1 base and the V segment lost 4 bases, leaving 4 bases of the junction unmatched. The DNA for the CDR3 is TGTGCCAGCAGTTATCAGGGACAGGGGTCCTACGAGCAGTACTTC. Residues: CASSYQGQGSYEQYF.

The chain carries TRBV7-2 and TRBJ2-6, with D possibly matching TRBD1 (6 bases). There are 16 residues in the CDR3. CDR1 and CDR2 (germline): SGHTA, FQGNSA. V lost 4 bases to trimming and J lost 0 bases, with 10 bases between them. The CDR3 nucleotides are TGTGCCAGCAGCTACCAGGGGCTCTCTGGGGCCAACGTCCTGACTTTC. It specifies CASSYQGLSGANVLTF. The full variable domain, rest sourced from reference TRBV7-2 and TRBJ2-6, is GAGVSQSPSNKVTEKGKDVELRCDPISGHTALYWYRQSLGQGLEFLIYFQGNSAPDKSGLPSDRFSAERTGGSVSTLTIQRTQQEDSAVYLCASSYQGLSGANVLTFGAGSRLTVL.

This clone was detected only a few times. The chain uses TRBV25-1 and TRBJ1-1, with 7 positions matching TRBD1. V shed 2 bases, J shed 3 bases, and the junction held 6 bases outside the gene matches. The CDR3 contains 15 residues. The germline V gene encodes CDR1 MGHDK and CDR2 SYGVNS. In nucleotides, the CDR3 is TGTGCCAGCAGTGAAGGCGCAGGGGGAGACACTGAAGCTTTCTTT. Protein sequence: CASSEGAGGDTEAFF.

This clone occurred a few times. The CDR3 nucleotides read TGCGCCAGCAGCCAACAAATAGCGGGTGGCAATGAGCAGTTCTTC. Translation: CASSQQIAGGNEQFF. This chain connects TRBV4-3 to TRBJ2-1, with 7 bases fitting TRBD2. The V segment lost 2 bases and the J segment 6 bases; nucleotides outside the gene matches: 7. Germline CDR1 and CDR2: LGHNA and YSLEER. The CDR3 runs 15 residues.

This chain uses TRBV9 with TRBJ2-1; D possibly corresponds to TRBD1 (7 bases). The CDR3 has 13 amino acids. Trimming took 4 bases from V and 8 from J, leaving 13 bases between them. Germline values: CDR1 SGDLS, CDR2 YYNGEE. The chain's CDR3 is CASSLRGVDEQFF. The CDR3 nucleotides read TGTGCCAGCAGCCTCAGGGGGGTCGATGAGCAGTTCTTC.

The chain uses TRBV2 and TRBJ2-1; the D is unclear. Trimming left V 4 bases short and J 1 base short, with 5 bases between. In germline, CDR1 is SNHLY, CDR2 FYNNEI. This CDR3 has 13 amino acids. The CDR3 reads CASSGGSYNEQFF. The CDR3 DNA follows: TGTGCCAGCAGTGGCGGTTCCTACAATGAGCAGTTCTTC.

J is TRBJ2-1 and V is TRBV9; TRBD2 matches 11 bases. Trimming at V came to 0 bases and at J to 8 bases, leaving 7 bases not matched to a gene. CDR3 length: 16 residues. CDR1 is SGDLS, CDR2 YYNGEE, per germline. CDR3 DNA sequence: TGTGCCAGCAGCGTAGGCCTAGCGGGAGGTGAATATGAGCAGTTCTTC. Its protein is CASSVGLAGGEYEQFF.

This sequence joins TRBV5-1 and TRBJ2-7; D perhaps matches TRBD1 (6 bases). Trimming took off 0 bases at V and 0 bases at J, with 10 bases between the two ends. The CDR3 loop spans 15 amino acids. CDR1 is SGHRS and CDR2 is YFSETQ in the germline V gene. As DNA, the CDR3 is TGCGCCAGCAGCTTGGCCCAGGGGAGCTCCTACGAGCAGTACTTC. Its protein product is CASSLAQGSSYEQYF.

The chain links TRBV12-2 to TRBJ1-1; the table's TRBD1 call for D was not verified on the DNA. TRBV12-2 is a known pseudogene. This CDR3 comprises 18 residues. This CDR3 reads CASRLAGYRGRVSTEAFF. Written as DNA, the CDR3 is TGTGCAAGTCGCTTAGCGGGGTACAGGGGGCGCGTTAGCACTGAAGCTTTCTTT.

This chain links TRBV9 with TRBJ1-1, with D perhaps matching TRBD1 (6 bases). Germline CDR1 SGDLS, CDR2 YYNGEE. V was trimmed by 0 bases and J by 10 bases, leaving 10 bases between them. The CDR3 length is 12 residues. DNA for the CDR3: TGTGCCAGCAGCGTAGCGGGGGGGGCAGCTTTCTTT. Encoded protein: CASSVAGGAAFF.

The CDR3 region is CASSFRATDEAFF. The CDR3 DNA sequence: TGCGCCAGCAGCTTCAGAGCTACAGATGAAGCTTTCTTT. The chain has TRBV5-1 and TRBJ1-1, with D unresolved. V was cut by 2 bases and J by 7 bases, with 12 bases left in between. The germline CDR1 and CDR2 sequences are SGHRS and YFSETQ. This CDR3 comprises 13 residues. Variable domain in full (rest from reference TRBV5-1 and TRBJ1-1): KAGVTQTPRYLIKTRGQQVTLSCSPISGHRSVSWYQQTPGQGLQFLFEYFSETQRNKGNFPGRFSGRQFSNSRSEMNVSTLELGDSALYLCASSFRATDEAFFGQGTRLTVV.

This clone was picked up a small number of times. This chain connects TRBV6-1 to TRBJ2-5; maybe TRBD2 (6 bases). Per the germline V gene, CDR1 is MNHNS and CDR2 is SASEGT. The V end lost 10 bases, the J end lost 9 bases, and 15 bases lay between the germline ends. CDR3 length equals 11 residues. CDR3 residues: CANSEGMAQYF. Here the CDR3 DNA reads TGTGCCAATTCGGAGGGGATGGCCCAGTACTTC.

In this sample, this clone turned up once. CDR3 protein: CASSYSRGAYEQYF. In DNA form, the CDR3 reads TGTGCCAGCAGTTACTCTCGGGGGGCCTACGAGCAGTACTTC. The chain uses TRBV6-5 and TRBJ2-7, with 7 bases matching TRBD2. There are 14 residues in the CDR3. Germline CDR1 and CDR2: MNHEY and SVGAGI. V lost 0 bases to trimming and J lost 2 bases; unmatched junction nucleotides: 1.

V gene TRBV6-5 combines with J gene TRBJ2-2; TRBD1 matches 9 bases. CDR1 and CDR2 from the germline V gene are MNHEY and SVGAGI. The CDR3 is 15 amino acids. The V gene end was trimmed by 6 bases and the J gene end by 7 bases; junction bases not matched to a gene: 9. CDR3 amino acids: CASRNTGGAIGELFF. CDR3 DNA sequence: TGTGCCAGCAGAAACACAGGGGGCGCGATCGGGGAGCTGTTTTTT.

The gene calls are TRBV7-9 and TRBJ1-5; tentative D call: TRBD1 (6 bases). V lost 4 bases to trimming and J lost 0 bases, with 16 bases between them. CDR1 SEHNR and CDR2 FQNEAQ come from the germline V gene (reference sequence). This CDR3 has 17 residues. The CDR3 region has the DNA TGTGCCAGCAGCTCCGTGGGGGGGCCGTATAGCAATCAGCCCCAGCATTTT. It encodes CASSSVGGPYSNQPQHF.

The chain links TRBV6-6 to TRBJ2-1, with 13 bases lining up with TRBD2. J gave up 8 bases and V 6 bases, and 7 bases lay outside the gene matches. There are 15 residues in the CDR3. The V gene's germline CDR1 is MNHNY and CDR2 SVGAGI (reference sequence). DNA of the CDR3: TGTGCCAGCAGCCGCCGACTAGCGGGGGGTGATGAGCAGTTCTTC. Protein sequence: CASSRRLAGGDEQFF.

The chain carries TRBV7-6 and TRBJ2-1; D uncertain. V lost 3 bases and J lost 7, with 7 bases in between. CDR1 and CDR2 from the germline V gene are SGHVS and FNYEAQ. The CDR3 loop spans 12 amino acids. The CDR3 DNA follows: TGTGCCAGCAGCTTTCCCATGAATGAGCAGTTCTTC. Translating it yields CASSFPMNEQFF.